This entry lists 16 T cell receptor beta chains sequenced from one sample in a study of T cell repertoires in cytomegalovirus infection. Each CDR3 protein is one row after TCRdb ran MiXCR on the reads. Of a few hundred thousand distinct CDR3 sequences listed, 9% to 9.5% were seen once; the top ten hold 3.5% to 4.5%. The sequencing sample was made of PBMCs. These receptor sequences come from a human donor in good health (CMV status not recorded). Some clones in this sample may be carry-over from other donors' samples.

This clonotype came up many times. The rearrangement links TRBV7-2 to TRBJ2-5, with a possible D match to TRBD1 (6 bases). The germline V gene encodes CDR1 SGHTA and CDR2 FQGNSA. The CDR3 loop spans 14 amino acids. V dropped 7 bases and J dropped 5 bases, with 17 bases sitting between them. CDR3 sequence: CASTRGGAEETQYF. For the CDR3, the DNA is TGTGCCAGCACCCGAGGGGGAGCAGAGGAGACCCAGTACTTC.

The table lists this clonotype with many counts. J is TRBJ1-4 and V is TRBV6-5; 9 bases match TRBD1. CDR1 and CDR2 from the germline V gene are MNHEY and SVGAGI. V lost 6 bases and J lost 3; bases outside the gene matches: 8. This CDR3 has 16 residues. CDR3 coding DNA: TGTGCCAGCAGCCAAAGGGACAGGGCGGCTAATGAAAAACTGTTTTTT. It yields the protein CASSQRDRAANEKLFF.

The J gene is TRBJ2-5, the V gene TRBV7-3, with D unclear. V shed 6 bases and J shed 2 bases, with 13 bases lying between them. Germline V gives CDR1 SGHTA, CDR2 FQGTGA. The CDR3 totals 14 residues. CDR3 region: CASSSGSQQETQYF. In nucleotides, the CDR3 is TGTGCCAGCAGTTCCGGGTCCCAACAAGAGACCCAGTACTTC.

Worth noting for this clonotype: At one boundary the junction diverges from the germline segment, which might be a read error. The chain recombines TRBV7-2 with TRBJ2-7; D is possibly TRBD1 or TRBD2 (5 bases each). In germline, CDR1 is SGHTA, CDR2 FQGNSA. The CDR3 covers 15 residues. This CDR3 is CASSLAATARYEQYF. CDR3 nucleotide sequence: TGTGCCAGCAGCCTAGCCGCGACAGCCCGCTACGAGCAGTACTTC.

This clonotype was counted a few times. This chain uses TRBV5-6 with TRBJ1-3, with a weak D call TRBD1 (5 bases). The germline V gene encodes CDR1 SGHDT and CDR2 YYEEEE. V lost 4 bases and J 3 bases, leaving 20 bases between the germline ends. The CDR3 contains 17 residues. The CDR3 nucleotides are TGTGCCAGCAGCCCCAGGGTTTCCATGGGTAATGGAAACACCATATATTTT. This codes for CASSPRVSMGNGNTIYF. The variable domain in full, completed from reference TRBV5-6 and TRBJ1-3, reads DAGVTQSPTHLIKTRGQQVTLRCSPKSGHDTVSWYQQALGQGPQFIFQYYEEEERQRGNFPDRFSGHQFPNYSSELNVNALLLGDSALYLCASSPRVSMGNGNTIYFGEGSWLTVV.

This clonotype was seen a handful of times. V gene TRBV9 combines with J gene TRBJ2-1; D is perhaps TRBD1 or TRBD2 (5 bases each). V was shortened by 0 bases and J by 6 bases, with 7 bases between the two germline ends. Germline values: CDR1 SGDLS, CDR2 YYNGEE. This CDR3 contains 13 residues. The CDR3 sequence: CASSVGGANEQFF. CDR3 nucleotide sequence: TGTGCCAGCAGCGTAGGAGGGGCCAATGAGCAGTTCTTC. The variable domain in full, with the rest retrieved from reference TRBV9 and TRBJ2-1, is DSGVTQTPKHLITATGQRVTLRCSPRSGDLSVYWYQQSLDQGLQFLIQYYNGEERAKGNILERFSAQQFPDLHSELNLSSLELGDSALYFCASSVGGANEQFFGPGTRLTVL.

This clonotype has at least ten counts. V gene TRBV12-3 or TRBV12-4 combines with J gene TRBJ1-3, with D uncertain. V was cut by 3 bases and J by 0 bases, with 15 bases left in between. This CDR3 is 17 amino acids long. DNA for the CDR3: TGTGCCAGCAGTTTCCCTGCCGGACGTCTCTCTGGAAACACCATATATTTT. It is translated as CASSFPAGRLSGNTIYF.

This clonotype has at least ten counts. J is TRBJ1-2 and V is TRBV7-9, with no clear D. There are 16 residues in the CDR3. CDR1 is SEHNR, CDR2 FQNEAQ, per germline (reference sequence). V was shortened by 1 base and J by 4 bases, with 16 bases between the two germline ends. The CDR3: CASSLVADPPGYGYTF. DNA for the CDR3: TGTGCCAGCAGCTTAGTAGCAGACCCCCCTGGCTATGGCTACACCTTC.

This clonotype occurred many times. The CDR3 loop reads CASSLSPAGSYSPLHF. CDR3 sequence (DNA): TGTGCCAGCAGCTTAAGTCCCGCAGGGTCCTATTCACCCCTCCACTTT. This chain joins TRBV7-2 and TRBJ1-6; the D gene is possibly TRBD1 (5 bases). Trimming stripped 2 bases from V and 8 bases from J, with 16 bases between. This CDR3 is 16 amino acids long. Germline CDR1 reads SGHTA; CDR2 reads FQGNSA.

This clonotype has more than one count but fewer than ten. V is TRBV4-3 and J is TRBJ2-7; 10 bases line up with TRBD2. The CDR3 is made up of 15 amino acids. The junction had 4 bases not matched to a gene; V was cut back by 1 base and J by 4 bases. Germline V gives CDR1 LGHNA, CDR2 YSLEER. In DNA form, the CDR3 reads TGCGCCAGCAGCCAAGGAGAGCGGGAGGGTTACGAGCAGTACTTC. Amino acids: CASSQGEREGYEQYF.

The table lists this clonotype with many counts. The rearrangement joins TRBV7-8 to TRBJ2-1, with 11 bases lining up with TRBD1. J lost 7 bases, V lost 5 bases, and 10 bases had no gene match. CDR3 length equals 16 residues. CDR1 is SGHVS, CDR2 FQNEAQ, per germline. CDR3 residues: CASSPLGTGGLNEQFF. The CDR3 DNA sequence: TGTGCCAGCAGCCCTCTCGGGACAGGGGGACTTAATGAGCAGTTCTTC.

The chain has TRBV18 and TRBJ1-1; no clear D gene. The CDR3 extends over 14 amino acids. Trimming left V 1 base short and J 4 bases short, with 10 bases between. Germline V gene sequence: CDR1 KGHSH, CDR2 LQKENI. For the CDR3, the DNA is TGTGCCAGCTCACCACAGTGGGAGGGCACTGAAGCTTTCTTT. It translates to CASSPQWEGTEAFF. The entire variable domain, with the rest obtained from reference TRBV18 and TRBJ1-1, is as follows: NAGVMQNPRHLVRRRGQEARLRCSPMKGHSHVYWYRQLPEEGLKFMVYLQKENIIDESGMPKERFSAEFPKEGPSILRIQQVVRGDSAAYFCASSPQWEGTEAFFGQGTRLTVV.

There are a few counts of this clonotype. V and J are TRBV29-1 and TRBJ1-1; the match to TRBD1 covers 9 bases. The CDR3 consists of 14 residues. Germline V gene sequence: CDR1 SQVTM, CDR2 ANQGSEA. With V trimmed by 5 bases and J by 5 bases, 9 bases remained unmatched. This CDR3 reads CSVKTRQGVTEAFF. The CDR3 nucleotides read TGCAGCGTTAAGACCCGACAGGGGGTAACTGAAGCTTTCTTT. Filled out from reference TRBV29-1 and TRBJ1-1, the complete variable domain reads SAVISQKPSRDICQRGTSLTIQCQVDSQVTMMFWYRQQPGQSLTLIATANQGSEATYESGFVIDKFPISRPNLTFSTLTVSNMSPEDSSIYLCSVKTRQGVTEAFFGQGTRLTVV.

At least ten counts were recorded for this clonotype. The CDR3, as DNA: TGTGCCATCAGTACGACAGGGGATACCAATGAGCAGTTCTTC. It specifies CAISTTGDTNEQFF. V gene TRBV10-3 combines with J gene TRBJ2-1; 8 bases line up with TRBD1. The CDR3 loop spans 14 amino acids. The V gene's germline CDR1 is ENHRY and CDR2 SYGVKD. Losses at the gene ends were 5 bases for V and 6 bases for J; bases not matched to a gene: 6.

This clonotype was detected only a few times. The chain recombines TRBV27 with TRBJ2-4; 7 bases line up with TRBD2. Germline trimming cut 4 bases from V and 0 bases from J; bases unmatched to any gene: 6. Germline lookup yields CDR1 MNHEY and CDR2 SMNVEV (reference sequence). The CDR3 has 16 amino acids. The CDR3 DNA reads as TGTGCCAGCAGTTCGGGAGGCATATTAGCCAAAAACATTCAGTACTTC. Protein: CASSSGGILAKNIQYF.

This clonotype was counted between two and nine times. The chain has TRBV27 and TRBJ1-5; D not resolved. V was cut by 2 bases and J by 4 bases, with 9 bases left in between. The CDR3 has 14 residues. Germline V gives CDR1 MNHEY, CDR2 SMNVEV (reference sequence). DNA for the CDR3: TGTGCCAGCAGTTTACGTAACCGAAATCAGCCCCAGCATTTT. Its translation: CASSLRNRNQPQHF.